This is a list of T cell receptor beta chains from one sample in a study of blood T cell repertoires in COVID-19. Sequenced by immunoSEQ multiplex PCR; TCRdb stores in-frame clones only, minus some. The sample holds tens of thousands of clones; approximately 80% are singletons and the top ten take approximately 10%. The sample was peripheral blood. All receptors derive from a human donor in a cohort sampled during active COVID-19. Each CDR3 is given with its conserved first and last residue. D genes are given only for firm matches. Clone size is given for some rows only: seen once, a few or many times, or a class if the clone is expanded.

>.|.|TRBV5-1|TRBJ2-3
CASSSGVGFSTDTQYF
TGCGCCAGCAGCTCGGGGGTCGGCTTTAGCACAGATACGCAGTATTTT
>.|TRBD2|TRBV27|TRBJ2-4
CASTAAKGGREGNIQYF
TGTGCCAGCACCGCGGCCAAGGGCGGGAGGGAGGGAAACATTCAGTACTTC
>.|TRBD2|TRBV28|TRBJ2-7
CASQLAGVYEQYF
TGTGCCAGCCAATTAGCGGGAGTCTACGAGCAGTACTTC
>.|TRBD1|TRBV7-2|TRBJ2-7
CASSPRDRAEQYF
TGTGCCAGCAGCCCCCGGGACAGGGCCGAGCAGTACTTC
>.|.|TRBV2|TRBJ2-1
CASSELRGPNEQFF
TGTGCCAGCAGTGAATTGCGCGGGCCCAATGAGCAGTTCTTC
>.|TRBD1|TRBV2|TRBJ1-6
CASSEQGARSPLHF
TGTGCCAGCAGTGAACAGGGGGCGCGGTCACCCCTCCACTTT
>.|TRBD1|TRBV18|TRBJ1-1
CASSRTGPTKTEAFF
TGTGCCAGCTCCCGGACAGGACCGACGAAAACTGAAGCTTTCTTT
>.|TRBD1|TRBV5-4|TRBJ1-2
CASSLGTGADGGYTF
TGTGCCAGCAGCCTAGGGACAGGGGCGGACGGTGGCTACACCTTC
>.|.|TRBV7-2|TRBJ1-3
CASSLERAGNTIYF
TGTGCCAGCAGCTTAGAGAGGGCTGGAAACACCATATATTTT
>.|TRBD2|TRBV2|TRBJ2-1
CASSASSGGWDEQFF
TGTGCCAGCAGCGCCTCCAGCGGGGGTTGGGATGAGCAGTTCTTC
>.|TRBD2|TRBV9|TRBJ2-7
CASSADGSGGDYEQYF
TGTGCCAGCAGCGCCGACGGTAGCGGGGGGGACTACGAGCAGTACTTC
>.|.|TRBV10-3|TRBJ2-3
CAIMGSGQKADTQYF
TGTGCCATCATGGGTAGCGGCCAAAAAGCAGATACGCAGTATTTT
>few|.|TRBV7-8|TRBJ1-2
CASSLGTAGYTF
TGTGCCAGCAGCTTAGGTACAGCTGGCTACACCTTC
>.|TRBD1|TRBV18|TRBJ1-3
CASSPSTGEDSGNTIYF
TGTGCCAGCTCACCTTCGACAGGGGAGGATTCTGGAAACACCATATATTTT
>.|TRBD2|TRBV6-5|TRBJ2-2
CASSYTGGTGELFF
TGTGCCAGCAGTTACACCGGGGGGACCGGGGAGCTGTTTTTT
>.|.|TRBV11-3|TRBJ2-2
CASSSPGRTGELFF
TGTGCCAGCAGCTCACCGGGTCGGACCGGGGAGCTGTTTTTT
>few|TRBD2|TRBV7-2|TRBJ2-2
CASSPPGTSGTGELFF
TGTGCCAGCAGCCCCCCCGGGACTAGCGGCACCGGGGAGCTGTTTTTT
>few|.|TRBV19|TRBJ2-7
CASSIGHAGSYEQYF
TGTGCCAGTAGTATAGGACACGCCGGCTCCTACGAGCAGTACTTC
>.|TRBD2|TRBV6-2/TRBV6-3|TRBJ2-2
CASSYLAGGPPNTGELFF
TGTGCCAGCAGTTACTTAGCGGGAGGGCCCCCGAACACCGGGGAGCTGTTTTTT
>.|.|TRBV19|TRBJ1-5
CASSPQTGGSGNQPQHF
TGTGCCAGTAGTCCTCAGACAGGTGGAAGTGGCAATCAGCCCCAGCATTTT
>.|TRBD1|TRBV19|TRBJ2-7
CASSWGQSYEQYF
TGTGCCAGTAGTTGGGGACAGTCTTACGAGCAGTACTTC
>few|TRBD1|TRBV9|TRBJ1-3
CASSVGQGNGNTIYF
TGTGCCAGCAGCGTAGGACAGGGGAACGGAAACACCATATATTTT
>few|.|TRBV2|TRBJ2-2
CASGGTGELFF
TGTGCCAGCGGAGGCACCGGGGAGCTGTTTTTT
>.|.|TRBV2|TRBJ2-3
CASSELRVTDTQYF
TGTGCCAGCAGTGAACTGAGGGTAACAGATACGCAGTATTTT
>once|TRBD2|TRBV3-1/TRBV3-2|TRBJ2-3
CASTSLAGGRDTQYF
TGTGCCAGCACTTCCCTAGCGGGAGGGAGGGATACGCAGTATTTT
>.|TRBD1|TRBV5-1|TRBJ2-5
CASSSGTGQETQYF
TGCGCCAGCAGCTCCGGGACAGGGCAAGAGACCCAGTACTTC
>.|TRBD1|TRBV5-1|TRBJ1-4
CASTRNQGQYEKLFF
TGCGCCAGCACCCGAAACCAGGGACAGTATGAAAAACTGTTTTTT
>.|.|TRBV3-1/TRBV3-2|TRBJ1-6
CASSGRGANSPLHF
TGTGCCAGCAGCGGGCGGGGGGCTAATTCACCCCTCCACTTT
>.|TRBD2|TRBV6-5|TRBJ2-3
CAISEAGGPDTQYF
TGTGCCATCTCAGAAGCGGGAGGGCCAGATACGCAGTATTTT
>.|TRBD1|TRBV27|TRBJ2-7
CASSPFGDSQAYF
TGTGCCAGCAGTCCGTTCGGGGACAGCCAGGCGTACTTC
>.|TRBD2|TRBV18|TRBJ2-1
CASSPGGGSYNEQFF
TGTGCCAGCTCACCAGGGGGGGGCTCCTACAATGAGCAGTTCTTC
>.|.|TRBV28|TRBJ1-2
CASFRGGGYGYTF
TGTGCCAGCTTTAGGGGGGGAGGCTATGGCTACACCTTC
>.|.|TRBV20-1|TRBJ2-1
CSASQRLFSYNEQFF
TGCAGTGCTAGTCAGCGACTCTTCTCCTACAATGAGCAGTTCTTC
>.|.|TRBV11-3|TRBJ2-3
CASSLGSPQGTDTQYF
TGTGCCAGCAGCTTAGGATCCCCTCAGGGCACAGATACGCAGTATTTT
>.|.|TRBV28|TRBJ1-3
CASRVFGNTIYF
TGTGCCAGCCGGGTTTTTGGAAACACCATATATTTT
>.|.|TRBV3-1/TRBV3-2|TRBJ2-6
CASSHRRGSGANVLTF
TGTGCCAGCAGCCACAGGCGGGGCTCTGGGGCCAACGTCCTGACTTTC
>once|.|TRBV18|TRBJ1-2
CASSPSYGSYGYTF
TGTGCCAGCTCACCAAGCTACGGGAGCTATGGCTACACCTTC
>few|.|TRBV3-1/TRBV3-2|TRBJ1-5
CASSQGQWRVQPQHF
TGTGCCAGCAGCCAAGGGCAGTGGCGGGTCCAGCCCCAGCATTTT
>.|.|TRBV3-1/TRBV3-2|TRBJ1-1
CASSQDPRPPGAEAFF
TGTGCCAGCAGCCAAGACCCCAGACCGCCGGGGGCTGAAGCTTTCTTT
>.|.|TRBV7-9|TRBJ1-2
CASSQAGEWGYTF
TGTGCCAGCAGCCAGGCGGGCGAATGGGGCTACACCTTC
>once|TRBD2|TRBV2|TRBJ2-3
CASSERGEGTDTQYF
TGTGCCAGCAGTGAACGGGGGGAAGGCACAGATACGCAGTATTTT
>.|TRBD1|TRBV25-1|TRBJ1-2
CASSDSTGGGSYGYTF
TGTGCCAGCAGTGATTCTACAGGGGGCGGGAGCTATGGCTACACCTTC